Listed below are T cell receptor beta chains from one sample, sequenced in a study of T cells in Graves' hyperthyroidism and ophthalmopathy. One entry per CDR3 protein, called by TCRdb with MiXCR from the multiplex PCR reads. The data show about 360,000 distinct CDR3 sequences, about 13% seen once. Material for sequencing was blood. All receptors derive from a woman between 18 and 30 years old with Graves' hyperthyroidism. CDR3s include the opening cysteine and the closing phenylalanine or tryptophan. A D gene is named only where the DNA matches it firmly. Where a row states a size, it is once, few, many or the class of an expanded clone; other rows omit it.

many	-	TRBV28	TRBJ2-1	TGTGCCAGCCTTAGGGGCGGGAAGGACAATGAGCAGTTCTTC	CASLRGGKDNEQFF
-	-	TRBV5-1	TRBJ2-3	TGCGCCAGCAGCTTGGCCGTCAAGCGTTCTAGCACAGATACGCAGTATTTT	CASSLAVKRSSTDTQYF
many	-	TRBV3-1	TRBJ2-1	TGTGCCAGCAGCCCCTCGGCCAATGAGCAGTTCTTC	CASSPSANEQFF
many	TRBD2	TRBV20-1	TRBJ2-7	TGCAGTGCTAGCAATAGCGGGGGGAGTTACGAGCAGTACTTC	CSASNSGGSYEQYF
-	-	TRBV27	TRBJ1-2	TGTGCCAGCGGGCAGGGTGGCTATGGCGACACCTTC	CASGQGGYGDTF
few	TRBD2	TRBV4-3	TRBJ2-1	TGCGCCAGCAGCCATTCCATCACCGGGACTAGCGGGAGAAGATCCTACAATGAGCAGTTCTTC	CASSHSITGTSGRRSYNEQFF
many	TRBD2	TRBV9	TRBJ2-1	TGTGCCAGCAGCGCACGAGCGGGAGGGCCTTGCAATGAGCAGTTCTTC	CASSARAGGPCNEQFF
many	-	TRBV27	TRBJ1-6	TGTGCCAGCAGTGTCGGGGCCGAGGCAGGGTCACCCCTCCACTTT	CASSVGAEAGSPLHF
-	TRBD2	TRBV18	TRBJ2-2	TGTGCCAGCTCACCACCCTCTAGCGGGGGCGCCAACACCGGGGAGCTGTTTTTT	CASSPPSSGGANTGELFF
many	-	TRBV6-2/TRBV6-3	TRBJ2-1	TGTGCCAGCAGTTACCCTGACTTGCGGCACAATGAGCAGTTCTTC	CASSYPDLRHNEQFF
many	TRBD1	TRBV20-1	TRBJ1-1	TGCAGTGCGGGGACAGGGGGAAAGACTGAAGCTTTCTTT	CSAGTGGKTEAFF
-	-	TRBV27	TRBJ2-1	TGTGCCAGCAGTCCGACTAGGAACAATGAGCAGTTCTTC	CASSPTRNNEQFF
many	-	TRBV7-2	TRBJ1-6	TGTGCCAGCAGCTCAAAGCGGTCACCCCTCCACTTT	CASSSKRSPLHF
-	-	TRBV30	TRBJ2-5	TGTGCCTGGAGTGGAAGGTGGTACCAAGAGACCCAGTACTTC	CAWSGRWYQETQYF
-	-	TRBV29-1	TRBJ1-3	TGCAGCGTTGAAGCAGGGTCTGGAAACACCATATATTTT	CSVEAGSGNTIYF
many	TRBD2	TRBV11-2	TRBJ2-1	TGTGCCAGCAATTCACACAGGGGAATAGCGGGGGGCAGGGATGAGCAGTTCTTC	CASNSHRGIAGGRDEQFF
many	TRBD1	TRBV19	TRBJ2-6	TGTGCCAGTAAACCGGGACAGGGGGCTGGGGCCAACGTCCTGACTTTC	CASKPGQGAGANVLTF
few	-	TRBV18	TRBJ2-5	TGTGCCAGCTCACCGACCCTTCAAGAGACCCAGTACTTC	CASSPTLQETQYF
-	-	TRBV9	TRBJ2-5	TGTGCCAGCAGCCCCTCGGGACCTCAAGAGACCCAGTACTTC	CASSPSGPQETQYF
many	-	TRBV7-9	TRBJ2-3	TGTGCCAGCAGCTTCGCGGGGTTGGGAGATACGCAGTATTTT	CASSFAGLGDTQYF
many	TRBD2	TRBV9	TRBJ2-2	TGTGCCAGCAGCGCAGGACTAGCGGGGGCCACCACCGGGGAGCTGTTTTTT	CASSAGLAGATTGELFF
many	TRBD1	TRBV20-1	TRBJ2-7	TGCAGTGCAACGACAGGGTCGACCTACGAGCAGTACTTC	CSATTGSTYEQYF
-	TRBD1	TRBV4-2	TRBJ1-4	TGTGCCAGCAGCCAAGTTGGCCAGGGGGAAGAAAAACTGTTTTTT	CASSQVGQGEEKLFF
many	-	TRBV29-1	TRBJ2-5	TGCAGCGTTGAAGAATCCGGGCGTAGTAGCGAGATTATCCAAGAGACCCAGTACTTC	CSVEESGRSSEIIQETQYF
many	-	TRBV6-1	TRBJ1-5	TGTGCCAGCAGTGGGACCACTAGACAGAGAGTCTATTCCAATCAGCCCCAGCATTTT	CASSGTTRQRVYSNQPQHF
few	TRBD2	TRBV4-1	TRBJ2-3	TGCGCCAGCAGCCAACCTCTTTCCGGGGGGGCAGGGGATACGCAGTATTTT	CASSQPLSGGAGDTQYF
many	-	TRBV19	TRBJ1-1	TGTGCCAGTAGGGGACGAACATACCCTGAAGCTTTCTTT	CASRGRTYPEAFF
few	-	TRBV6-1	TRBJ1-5	TGTGCCAGCAGGTCCAGGGGAGGGAATAGCAATCAGCCCCAGCATTTT	CASRSRGGNSNQPQHF
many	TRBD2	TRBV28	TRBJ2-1	TGTGCCAGCAGTCCCCCCGTGACTAGCTTAACCGCGAGTCAGCAGTTCTTC	CASSPPVTSLTASQQFF
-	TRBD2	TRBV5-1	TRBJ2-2	TGCGCCAGCAGCTTGGTTGCGGGGGAGAACACCGGGGAGCTGTTTTTT	CASSLVAGENTGELFF
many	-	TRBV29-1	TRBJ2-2	TGCAGCGCCTGGACTATCACCGGGGAGCTGTTTTTT	CSAWTITGELFF
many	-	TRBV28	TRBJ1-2	TGTGCCAGCAGGTCCCCGACGGGGGGGCTCTATGGCTACACCTTC	CASRSPTGGLYGYTF
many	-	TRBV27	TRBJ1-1	TGTGCCAGCAGTTTAACGGATAACACTGAAGCTTTCTTT	CASSLTDNTEAFF
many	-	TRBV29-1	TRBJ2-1	TGCAGCTTCGGAGTCGGGACTTTCCTCAATGAGCAGTTCTTC	CSFGVGTFLNEQFF
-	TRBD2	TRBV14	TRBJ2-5	TGTGCCAGCAGCCCGTCCCGGGACTACATGGAGACCCAGTACTTC	CASSPSRDYMETQYF
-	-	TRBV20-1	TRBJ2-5	TGCAGTGCTCCCCGGGGACTCCAAGAGACCCAGTACTTC	CSAPRGLQETQYF
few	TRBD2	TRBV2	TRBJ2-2	TGTGCCAGCACCGGCCAGGCGGGAGAAACCGGGGAGCTGTTTTTT	CASTGQAGETGELFF
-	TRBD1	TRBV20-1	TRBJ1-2	TGCAGTGCCAAGACAGGGTACTACTATGGCTACACCTTC	CSAKTGYYYGYTF
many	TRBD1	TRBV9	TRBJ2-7	TGTGCCAGCAGCGACGGGACAGGGATCTACGAGCAGTACTTC	CASSDGTGIYEQYF
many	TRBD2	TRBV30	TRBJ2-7	TGTGCCTGGAGTAAGGGAGGGACTTACGAGCAGTACTTC	CAWSKGGTYEQYF
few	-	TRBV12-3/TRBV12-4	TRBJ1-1	TGTGCCAGCAGTTCATCGGGATTCGACACTGAAGCTTTCTTT	CASSSSGFDTEAFF
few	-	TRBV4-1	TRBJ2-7	TGCGCCAGCAGCCAAGATATGAGAGGGACCGCCTCCTACGAGCAGTACTTC	CASSQDMRGTASYEQYF
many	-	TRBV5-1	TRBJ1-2	TGCGCCAGCAGCTTGGTTGGGGCCCTAGACTATGGCTACACCTTC	CASSLVGALDYGYTF
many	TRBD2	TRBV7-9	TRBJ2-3	TGTGCCAGCAGCCACATCAACTCCCCCAGCGGGGGCACAGATACGCAGTATTTT	CASSHINSPSGGTDTQYF
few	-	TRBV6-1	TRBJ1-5	TGTGCCGCCGGGGCGGGGGTCGGCAATCAGCCCCAGCATTTT	CAAGAGVGNQPQHF